Given below is one T cell receptor beta chain in context. No antigen is known for it. Stem cell-like memory, regulatory, central memory and naive CD4+ cells were sorted via CD45RO/CCR7/CD25/CD127/CD95/CD27. This sample was taken from a study of beta chain features in type 1 diabetes. Study as a whole: All of the samples together had roughly 110 million sorted cells examined.

Study results and limitations: Among all four CD4+ subsets, Type 1 diabetes patients had TCRB CDR3s that were moderately but significantly shorter. Overrepresentation of cells with high TCR expression could result from cDNA sequencing.

Sequencing targeted expressed TCRB transcripts, as all isolated RNA had been reverse transcribed. TCRdb keeps only in-frame clones here, not all; method: immunoSEQ multiplex PCR. The sample shows tens of thousands of clones, approximately 61% of them seen only once. Germline lookup yields CDR1 GTSNPN and CDR2 SVGIG (reference sequence). J lost 13 bases, V lost 0 bases, and 6 bases had no gene match. This CDR3 region has 11 residues. The clonotype comes from a man between 25 and 39 years old with type 1 diabetes. Some clones in this sample may be carry-over from other donors' samples. Sequencing was performed on Tregs from blood. V gene TRBV30 combines with J gene TRBJ2-7, with TRBD1 matching over 7 bases. The CDR3 coding sequence is TGTGCCTGGAGTGTTGTAGGGACAGCCTACTTC. It codes for CAWSVVGTAYF.